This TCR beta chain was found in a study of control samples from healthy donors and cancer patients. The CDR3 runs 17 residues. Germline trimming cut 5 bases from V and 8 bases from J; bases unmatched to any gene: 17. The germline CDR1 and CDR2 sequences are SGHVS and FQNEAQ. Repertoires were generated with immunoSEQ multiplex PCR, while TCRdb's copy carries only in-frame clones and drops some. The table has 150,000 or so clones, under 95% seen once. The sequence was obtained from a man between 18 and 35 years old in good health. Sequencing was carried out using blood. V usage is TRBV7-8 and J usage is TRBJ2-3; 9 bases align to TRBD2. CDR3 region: CASSPNNWRGGFSTQYF. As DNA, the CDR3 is TGTGCCAGCAGCCCCAATAACTGGCGGGGGGGTTTTAGTACGCAGTATTTT.